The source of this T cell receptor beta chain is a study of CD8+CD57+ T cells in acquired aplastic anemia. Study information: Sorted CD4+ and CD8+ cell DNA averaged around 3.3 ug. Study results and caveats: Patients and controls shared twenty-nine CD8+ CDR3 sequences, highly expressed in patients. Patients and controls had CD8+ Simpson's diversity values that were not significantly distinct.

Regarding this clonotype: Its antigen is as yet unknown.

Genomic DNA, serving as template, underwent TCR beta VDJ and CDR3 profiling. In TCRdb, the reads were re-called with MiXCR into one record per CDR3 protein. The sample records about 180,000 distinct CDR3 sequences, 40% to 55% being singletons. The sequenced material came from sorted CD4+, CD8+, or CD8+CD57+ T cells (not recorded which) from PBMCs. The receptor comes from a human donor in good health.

This CDR3 reads CSAREWDRVGVNEQFF. For the CDR3, the DNA is TGCAGTGCTAGAGAGTGGGACAGGGTGGGGGTCAATGAGCAGTTCTTC. The rearrangement joins TRBV20-1 to TRBJ2-1; 9 positions match TRBD1. The CDR3 has 16 residues. The germline gives CDR1 DFQATT, CDR2 SNEGSKA (reference sequence). V was clipped by 0 bases and J by 6 bases; unmatched bases: 9.